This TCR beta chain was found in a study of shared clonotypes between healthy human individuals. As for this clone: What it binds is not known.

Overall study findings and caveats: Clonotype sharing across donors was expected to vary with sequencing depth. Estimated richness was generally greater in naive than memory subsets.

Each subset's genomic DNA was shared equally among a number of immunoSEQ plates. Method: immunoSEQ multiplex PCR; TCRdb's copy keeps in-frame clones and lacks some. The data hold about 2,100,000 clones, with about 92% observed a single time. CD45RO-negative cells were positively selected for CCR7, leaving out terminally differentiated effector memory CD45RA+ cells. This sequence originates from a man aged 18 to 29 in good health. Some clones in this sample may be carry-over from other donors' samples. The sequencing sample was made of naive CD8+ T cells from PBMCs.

Here the CDR3 DNA reads TGTGCCAGCAGCCCCGAAAAGGGAGCCCCTGGAAACACCATATATTTT. It specifies CASSPEKGAPGNTIYF. V and J are TRBV13 and TRBJ1-3; no clear D gene. The V end was cut by 5 bases, the J end by 2 bases, with 16 bases between. Germline CDR1 PRHDT, CDR2 FYEKMQ (reference sequence). The CDR3 has 16 amino acids.